The 30 T cell receptor beta chains below come from one sample, sequenced in a study of blood T cell repertoires in COVID-19 (dated by TCRdb to about 2020). Libraries were made using the immunoSEQ multiplex PCR assay. TCRdb holds this immuneACCESS table with in-frame rearrangements only. Some clones are missing; in checked studies, unresolved V genes explain under half, and the rest has no known cause. The sample table records about 280,000 clones; around 85% of these occur just once. The ten largest clones capture roughly 2.6% of the sample. Sequences were obtained from PBMCs or T cells enriched from blood (not recorded which). These receptors were taken from a woman aged 50 to 65 who had recovered from COVID-19.

V and J are TRBV11-2 and TRBJ2-2; 8 nucleotides align to TRBD1. This CDR3 has 15 residues. Germline CDR1 reads SGHAT; CDR2 reads FQNNGV. The ends lost 4 bases at V and 6 bases at J; junction bases unmatched: 7. CDR3 sequence: CASSSPGGASGELFF. CDR3 DNA: TGTGCCAGCAGCTCGCCAGGGGGCGCGTCCGGGGAGCTGTTTTTT. Based on the CDR3 plus reference TRBV11-2 and TRBJ2-2, the full variable domain is EAGVAQSPRYKIIEKRQSVAFWCNPISGHATLYWYQQILGQGPKLLIQFQNNGVVDDSQLPKDRFSAERLKGVDSTLKIQPAKLEDSAVYLCASSSPGGASGELFFGEGSRLTVL.

The sample holds a few counts of this clone. V and J are TRBV9 and TRBJ1-2; TRBD1 matches 7 bases. Looked up from germline, CDR1 is SGDLS and CDR2 is YYNGEE. V gave up 3 bases and J gave up 0 bases; unmatched junction bases: 5. This CDR3 is 15 amino acids long. This CDR3 reads CASSEGAGTNYGYTF. In nucleotides, the CDR3 is TGTGCCAGCAGCGAGGGGGCAGGGACTAACTATGGCTACACCTTC.

The rearrangement uses TRBV6-2 or TRBV6-3 and TRBJ2-7, with unresolved D. The V end was cut by 0 bases, the J end by 3 bases, with 9 bases between. CDR3 length: 14 residues. Germline V gene data show CDR1 as MNHEY and CDR2 as SVGEGT. The CDR3 reads CASSYSAGNYEQYF. The CDR3 bases are TGTGCCAGCAGTTACTCGGCAGGAAACTACGAGCAGTACTTC.

This clone was seen a single time. V and J are TRBV27 and TRBJ1-2; D remains unclear. CDR1 and CDR2 (germline): MNHEY, SMNVEV (reference sequence). The CDR3 spans 14 residues. Deletions cut 2 bases from V and 6 bases from J, with 13 bases between. The CDR3 is CASSLGGFRDGYTF. The CDR3 DNA reads as TGTGCCAGCAGTTTAGGTGGTTTTCGGGATGGCTACACCTTC.

The chain uses TRBV18 and TRBJ2-5; D is unresolved. Trimming took off 1 base at V and 1 base at J, with 19 bases between the two ends. This CDR3 is 18 amino acids long. The V gene's germline CDR1 is KGHSH and CDR2 LQKENI. Written as DNA, the CDR3 is TGTGCCAGCTCACCACTTCGATATCATGGTGGCAGCCAAGAGACCCAGTACTTC. Translating gives CASSPLRYHGGSQETQYF.

V and J are TRBV6-1 and TRBJ2-3; TRBD2 agrees at 14 bases. This CDR3 region has 17 residues. V gave up 1 base and J gave up 6 bases; unmatched junction bases: 6. Per germline, CDR1 MNHNS and CDR2 SASEGT. The CDR3 DNA reads as TGTGCCAGCAGTGAAGGAAGGACTAGCGGGGGGAGGGATACGCAGTATTTT. Translated: CASSEGRTSGGRDTQYF.

The rearrangement joins TRBV4-1 to TRBJ1-3; D uncertain. This CDR3 spans 12 amino acids. V gave up 4 bases and J gave up 2 bases, with 3 bases separating them. The germline gives CDR1 MGHRA, CDR2 YSYEKL. The CDR3 DNA sequence: TGCGCCAGCAGCCCGGCTGGAAACACCATATATTTT. Translating gives CASSPAGNTIYF.

The V and J genes are TRBV3-1 (or the pseudogene TRBV3-2) and TRBJ2-5, with a weak D call TRBD2 (5 bases). CDR3 size: 16 residues. Germline V gene sequence: CDR1 LGHDT, CDR2 YNNKEL (reference sequence). The V gene lost 1 base and the J gene lost 5 bases, with 17 bases spanning the gap. CDR3 loop: CASSQGLFESEETQYF. The DNA of the CDR3 is TGTGCCAGCAGCCAAGGACTATTCGAAAGCGAGGAGACCCAGTACTTC.

The chain joins TRBV30 to TRBJ2-5; TRBD2 aligns across 7 bases. The V gene's germline CDR1 is GTSNPN and CDR2 SVGIG (reference sequence). With V trimmed by 5 bases and J by 5 bases, 14 bases remained unmatched. This CDR3 contains 15 residues. The CDR3 nucleotides are TGTGCCTGGGTCCTAAGCCGGGGGGTGGGGGAGACCCAGTACTTC. Amino acid sequence: CAWVLSRGVGETQYF.

As DNA, the CDR3 is TGTGCCAGCAGTGAAAGTCGGGGGGGCACAGATACGCAGTATTTT. It is translated as CASSESRGGTDTQYF. The gene calls are TRBV2 and TRBJ2-3; 7 positions agree with TRBD2. Germline CDR1 and CDR2: SNHLY and FYNNEI. V was clipped by 2 bases and J by 1 base; unmatched bases: 3. The CDR3 is made up of 15 amino acids.

This chain links TRBV7-9 with TRBJ1-2; 7 bases are a match to TRBD1. This CDR3 region has 15 residues. The V and J ends lost 5 bases and 8 bases, in that order; junction bases with no gene match: 14. Germline V gene sequence: CDR1 SEHNR, CDR2 FQNEAQ (reference sequence). The CDR3, as DNA: TGTGCCAGCAGCCGATTAACAGGGGCCTCTGGAGGCTACACCTTC. This gives the protein CASSRLTGASGGYTF.

The chain links TRBV9 to TRBJ2-2, with D perhaps TRBD1 (5 bases). The V end was cut by 2 bases, the J end by 5 bases, with 16 bases between. The CDR3 consists of 16 residues. Germline CDR1 SGDLS, CDR2 YYNGEE. The CDR3 DNA reads as TGTGCCAGCAGCGTTCGCGGCAGCAGGGAAACCGGGGAGCTGTTTTTT. This sequence encodes CASSVRGSRETGELFF.

This clone was seen a single time. This rearrangement joins TRBV6-5 to TRBJ2-3, with 10 bases identical to TRBD2. The CDR3 is 12 residues long. Germline V gives CDR1 MNHEY, CDR2 SVGAGI. The trim removed 8 bases at V and 8 bases at J, leaving 4 bases unmatched. CDR3 residues: CASRRTSGTQYF. The CDR3, as DNA: TGTGCCAGCCGCCGGACTAGCGGTACGCAGTATTTT.

The V and J genes are TRBV7-8 and TRBJ1-6; D perhaps matches TRBD1 (5 bases). Germline values: CDR1 SGHVS, CDR2 FQNEAQ. Between the trimmed V and J ends, which lost 1 base and 9 bases, there was a span of 13 bases. The CDR3 consists of 15 residues. DNA of the CDR3: TGTGCCAGCAGCTTAGACCCCCTGACAGCTTCACCCCTCCACTTT. It yields the protein CASSLDPLTASPLHF.

On this clone: The junction does not match germline at one end; this may be a read error. J is TRBJ1-2 and V is TRBV24-1; D call uncertain. From germline, CDR1 is KGHDR and CDR2 SFDVKD. The CDR3 has 14 amino acids. CDR3 sequence reads: CATSDSNTWGGYTF. Written as DNA, the CDR3 is TGTGCCACCAGTGACTCTAATACATGGGGAGGCTACACCTTT.

The chain employs TRBV5-1 and TRBJ2-1; 8 bases line up with TRBD2. The CDR3 is 15 residues long. Germline loops: CDR1 SGHRS, CDR2 YFSETQ. Unmatched junction bases numbered 3, after V lost 1 base and J lost 3 bases. The CDR3 region has the DNA TGCGCCAGCAGCTTGTTAGCGGGGAACTACAATGAGCAGTTCTTC. Its translation is CASSLLAGNYNEQFF.

The chain is built from TRBV24-1 and TRBJ2-1; no reliable D call. There are 16 residues in the CDR3. V was cut by 4 bases and J by 4 bases, with 16 bases left in between. Germline CDR1 reads KGHDR; CDR2 reads SFDVKD. CDR3 DNA sequence: TGTGCCACCAGTGAGCGGTCCCTGAATATATACAATGAGCAGTTCTTC. Translating gives CATSERSLNIYNEQFF.

V is TRBV12-3 or TRBV12-4 and J is TRBJ2-7; unclear D gene. The CDR3 extends over 13 amino acids. With 3 bases removed from V and 4 bases from J, the gap between germline ends came to 10 bases. Here the CDR3 reads CASSFGIYYEQYF. Here the CDR3 DNA reads TGTGCCAGCAGTTTCGGTATTTATTACGAGCAGTACTTC.

The chain employs TRBV10-2 and TRBJ1-5; D gene ambiguous. Trimming cost V 6 bases and J 7 bases, with 16 bases left between them. CDR3 length: 14 residues. Germline V CDR1 and CDR2: WSHSY, SAAADI. CDR3: CASRLPGVGQPQHF. The CDR3 DNA follows: TGCGCCAGCAGGCTGCCCGGGGTTGGGCAGCCCCAGCATTTT.

The chain is built from TRBV6-4 and TRBJ1-1; D ambiguous. The CDR3 totals 14 residues. V lost 0 bases and J lost 6, with 11 bases in between. CDR1 is MRHNA and CDR2 is SNTAGT in the germline V gene. CDR3 loop: CASSDSRRGPEAFF. The CDR3 bases are TGTGCCAGCAGTGACTCGAGACGGGGTCCTGAAGCTTTCTTT.

This clone was observed a few times. V gene TRBV19 combines with J gene TRBJ2-1; the match to TRBD1 covers 10 bases. This CDR3 region has 17 residues. J lost 2 bases, V lost 0 bases, and 4 bases had no gene match. Germline CDR1 LNHDA, CDR2 SQIVND (reference sequence). CDR3 residues: CASSIDRGTGAYNEQFF. The CDR3 DNA reads TGTGCCAGTAGTATAGATCGCGGGACAGGGGCCTACAATGAGCAGTTCTTC.

The CDR3 bases are TGCGCCAGCAGCCTATACGGGGAGGCCACTGAAGCTTTCTTT. Encoded protein: CASSLYGEATEAFF. The chain combines TRBV5-1 with TRBJ1-1, with no clear D. The germline V gene has CDR1 SGHRS and CDR2 YFSETQ. The CDR3 totals 14 residues. Trimming removed 4 bases from V and 4 bases from J, with 14 bases in between.

The chain combines TRBV19 with TRBJ2-1; TRBD1 aligns across 7 bases. Germline CDR1 LNHDA, CDR2 SQIVND (reference sequence). The CDR3 totals 17 residues. V shed 2 bases, J shed 4 bases, and the junction held 11 bases outside the gene matches. DNA of the CDR3: TGTGCCAGTAGTATAAGGGACAGAGGACAGGCATACAATGAGCAGTTCTTC. Its protein product is CASSIRDRGQAYNEQFF. Filled out from reference TRBV19 and TRBJ2-1, the complete variable domain reads DGGITQSPKYLFRKEGQNVTLSCEQNLNHDAMYWYRQDPGQGLRLIYYSQIVNDFQKGDIAEGYSVSREKKESFPLTVTSAQKNPTAFYLCASSIRDRGQAYNEQFFGPGTRLTVL.

This chain uses TRBV30 with TRBJ1-1; the match to TRBD1 covers 8 bases. Germline loops: CDR1 GTSNPN, CDR2 SVGIG (reference sequence). The CDR3 sequence is 16 residues long. V trimming: 1 base; J trimming: 3 bases; junction bases outside the gene matches: 10. The CDR3 DNA reads as TGTGCCTGGAGTGCCGGCTCAAGGGACAGGTACACTGAAGCTTTCTTT. It encodes CAWSAGSRDRYTEAFF.

CDR3 loop: CASSPTIGGSGNTIYF. The CDR3 region has the DNA TGTGCCAGCAGCCCCACAATCGGGGGTTCTGGAAACACCATATATTTT. The chain employs TRBV9 and TRBJ1-3; perhaps TRBD1 as D (5 bases). The germline gives CDR1 SGDLS, CDR2 YYNGEE. Trimming left V 4 bases short and J 1 base short, with 15 bases between. This CDR3 is 16 amino acids long.

V gene TRBV16 combines with J gene TRBJ1-1; maybe TRBD1 (5 bases). With 1 base removed from V and 5 bases from J, the gap between germline ends came to 11 bases. This CDR3 spans 14 amino acids. Germline-derived CDR1 and CDR2 are KGHSY and FQNENV. CDR3: CASSQLAGKTEAFF. The CDR3 DNA follows: TGTGCCAGCAGCCAATTAGCAGGGAAGACTGAAGCTTTCTTT.

This chain connects TRBV18 to TRBJ1-1, with D uncertain. Germline-derived CDR1 and CDR2 are KGHSH and LQKENI. CDR3 length equals 15 residues. V gave up 6 bases and J gave up 1 base, with 15 bases separating them. The CDR3 loop reads CASSSPSEENTEAFF. CDR3 bases: TGTGCCAGCTCTTCACCCTCCGAGGAGAACACTGAAGCTTTCTTT.

Turning to this clone: One end of the junction varies from germline; a read error may be responsible. V and J are TRBV30 and TRBJ1-2; 9 bases line up with TRBD1. Looked up from germline, CDR1 is GTSNPN and CDR2 is SVGIG (reference sequence). The CDR3 runs 13 residues. CDR3 region: CACSGQGLYGYTF. The DNA for the CDR3 is TGTGCCTGCAGTGGACAGGGGCTCTATGGCTACACCTTC.

The chain links TRBV3-1 (or the pseudogene TRBV3-2) to TRBJ1-6; TRBD1 is a possible D gene (6 bases). V was clipped by 1 base and J by 7 bases, with 11 bases between them. From germline, CDR1 is LGHDT and CDR2 YNNKEL (reference sequence). This CDR3 comprises 15 residues. CDR3 region: CASSQVTGPNSPLHF. CDR3 DNA sequence: TGTGCCAGCAGCCAAGTGACAGGCCCCAATTCACCCCTCCACTTT.

The V call is TRBV6-5, the J call TRBJ2-1; 8 bases fit TRBD2. CDR3 length equals 15 residues. Germline V gene sequence: CDR1 MNHEY, CDR2 SVGAGI. V lost 7 bases, J lost 7 bases, and 12 bases stayed unmatched. CDR3 sequence: CASTPGGGLANEQFF. Here the CDR3 DNA reads TGTGCCAGCACCCCGGGGGGGGGTCTCGCGAATGAGCAGTTCTTC.